The 13 T cell receptor beta chains given below trace back to one sample, sequenced in a study of cytomegalovirus exposure and HLA in healthy donors. PCR used 60 Vbeta primers and 13 Jbeta primers. Sequencing was performed with immunoSEQ multiplex PCR; in TCRdb, only in-frame clones are kept and a portion is missing. In the table there are tens of thousands of clones, less than 80% of which are singletons. The sample was PBMCs. The receptors were sampled from a middle-aged man in good health and CMV-seropositive.

CDR3 in amino acids: CASTQREGPRQETQYF. The CDR3 nucleotides are TGTGCCAGCACCCAACGGGAGGGGCCACGCCAAGAGACCCAGTACTTC. The chain is built from TRBV25-1 and TRBJ2-5, with TRBD2 matching 8 bases. Germline trimming cut 7 bases from V and 1 base from J; bases unmatched to any gene: 11. There are 16 residues in the CDR3. CDR1 is MGHDK, CDR2 SYGVNS, per germline.

A word on this clone: Other DNA sequences within the sample encode an identical CDR3. This chain connects TRBV5-6 to TRBJ1-1; D uncertain. This CDR3 is 13 amino acids long. The germline gives CDR1 SGHDT, CDR2 YYEEEE. Trimming took 4 bases from V and 5 from J, leaving 12 bases between them. The CDR3 reads CASSAEGRTEAFF. In DNA form, the CDR3 reads TGTGCCAGCAGCGCGGAGGGCAGGACTGAAGCTTTCTTT.

The CDR3, as DNA: TGTGCCAGCAGTTTGGCCCGAGCGGAGGGGAAATTCGACAATGAGCAGTTCTTC. Translation gives CASSLARAEGKFDNEQFF. The genes are TRBV28 and TRBJ2-1, with D possibly being TRBD2 (6 bases). This CDR3 comprises 18 residues. V shed 3 bases and J shed 5 bases, with 23 bases lying between them. In germline, CDR1 is MDHEN, CDR2 SYDVKM.

This clone appeared a single time. The genes are TRBV6-5 and TRBJ2-3, with D possibly being TRBD2 (6 bases). V lost 5 bases and J lost 6, with 18 bases in between. This CDR3 comprises 15 residues. Germline assignment: CDR1 MNHEY and CDR2 SVGAGI. The CDR3 nucleotides are TGTGCCAGCAGTCTAGGGACTTCCGTCGGGGATACGCAGTATTTT. This sequence encodes CASSLGTSVGDTQYF.

As regards this clone: This may come from a read error, since a much larger clone is one base off. The V and J genes are TRBV5-6 and TRBJ2-5; 10 nucleotides line up with TRBD2. Germline CDR1 is SGHDT and CDR2 is YYEEEE. CDR3 size: 13 residues. The CDR3 spells CANSLLAGVPEYF. For the CDR3, the DNA is TGTGCCAACAGCTTGCTAGCGGGGGTTCCGGAGTACTTC.

This chain connects TRBV10-2 to TRBJ2-4, with 8 bases aligning to TRBD2. Germline V gene lookup returns CDR1 WSHSY and CDR2 SAAADI. The CDR3 covers 14 residues. The junction had 1 base not matched to a gene; V was cut back by 5 bases and J by 1 base. The CDR3 sequence is CASSREGAKNIQYF. In nucleotides, the CDR3 is TGCGCCAGCAGTCGGGAGGGGGCCAAAAACATTCAGTACTTC.

The chain couples TRBV5-5 to TRBJ1-6, with 7 bases fitting TRBD1. The CDR3 has 15 residues. Trimming cost V 0 bases and J 7 bases; bases outside gene matches: 4. The germline V gene has CDR1 SGHKS and CDR2 YYEKEE (reference sequence). CDR3 in DNA: TGTGCCAGCAGCTTGGAGGGGGCCTGGAATTCACCCCTCCACTTT. The encoded protein is CASSLEGAWNSPLHF.

V is TRBV5-6 and J is TRBJ2-5; D gene unclear. The CDR3 is made up of 14 amino acids. Germline CDR1 is SGHDT and CDR2 is YYEEEE. The V end was cut by 0 bases, the J end by 1 base, with 7 bases between. CDR3 bases: TGTGCCAGCAGCTTGGTTGGCCCCCAAGAGACCCAGTACTTC. The encoded protein is CASSLVGPQETQYF.

The chain has TRBV7-9 and TRBJ2-3; 13 positions agree with TRBD2. Germline V gives CDR1 SEHNR, CDR2 FQNEAQ (reference sequence). The CDR3 has 17 residues. The V segment lost 6 bases and the J segment 2 bases; nucleotides outside the gene matches: 8. CDR3 loop: CASSQGLAGSSTDTQYF. In DNA form, the CDR3 reads TGTGCCAGCAGTCAGGGACTAGCGGGGTCCTCCACAGATACGCAGTATTTT.

CDR3 protein: CASRSGQGANEQYF. In nucleotides, the CDR3 is TGTGCCAGCAGGAGCGGACAGGGCGCCAACGAGCAGTACTTC. The chain combines TRBV6-6 with TRBJ2-7; 8 positions agree with TRBD1. The germline V gene has CDR1 MNHNY and CDR2 SVGAGI (reference sequence). CDR3 length: 14 residues. V was pared by 6 bases and J by 5 bases, with 9 bases of the junction left unmatched.

The rearrangement joins TRBV11-3 to TRBJ2-1; TRBD2 matches 12 bases. The CDR3 is 15 residues long. Germline CDR1 is SGHNT and CDR2 is YENEEA. The junction had 8 bases not matched to a gene; V was cut back by 5 bases and J by 9 bases. The CDR3: CASSQWTSGKGEQFF. The CDR3 nucleotides read TGTGCCAGCAGCCAATGGACTAGCGGGAAGGGTGAGCAGTTCTTC.

This chain connects TRBV9 to TRBJ2-7, with 7 bases lining up with TRBD2. V dropped 2 bases and J dropped 4; count of bases not matched to a gene: 9. From germline, CDR1 is SGDLS and CDR2 YYNGEE. This CDR3 region has 15 residues. The CDR3 sequence is CASSVGTTPFYEQYF. CDR3 bases: TGTGCCAGCAGCGTCGGGACTACCCCTTTTTACGAGCAGTACTTC.

The chain recombines TRBV7-8 with TRBJ1-5, with D unclear. There are 14 residues in the CDR3. The ends were cut back, 4 bases at V and 0 bases at J, with 7 bases in the middle. From germline, CDR1 is SGHVS and CDR2 FQNEAQ. This chain's CDR3 is CASSSTNSNQPQHF. For the CDR3, the DNA is TGTGCCAGCAGCTCGACAAATAGCAATCAGCCCCAGCATTTT.